These 9 T cell receptor beta chains were sequenced from one sample in a study of CDR3 diversity in severe acne. TCRdb re-analysed the PCR reads in MiXCR, keeping a single row per CDR3 protein. The sample yields about 93,000 distinct CDR3 sequences, about 48% seen once. Sequencing was done on a sample of blood. The receptors originated from a male donor in good health, serving as a control.

J is TRBJ2-5 and V is TRBV20-1; D remains ambiguous. This CDR3 is built from 13 residues. The germline V gene encodes CDR1 DFQATT and CDR2 SNEGSKA (reference sequence). V was pared by 3 bases and J by 9 bases, with 17 bases between. This CDR3 reads CSARTYSNQPQYF. The CDR3 nucleotides are TGCAGTGCTAGGACGTATAGCAATCAGCCCCAGTACTTC.

This clonotype qualifies as medium-sized (0.01 to 0.1%). The chain combines TRBV24-1 with TRBJ2-2, with D maybe TRBD2 (5 bases). The CDR3 runs to 14 residues. Germline values: CDR1 KGHDR, CDR2 SFDVKD. Trimming cost V 0 bases and J 6 bases, with 7 bases left between them. The CDR3 sequence is CATSDLRGSGELFF. The DNA for the CDR3 is TGTGCCACCAGTGATTTGCGGGGTTCCGGGGAGCTGTTTTTT.

The chain joins TRBV7-6 to TRBJ2-2, with a tentative D call TRBD1 (6 bases). Germline V gene lookup returns CDR1 SGHVS and CDR2 FNYEAQ. The CDR3 totals 13 residues. Trimming stripped 7 bases from V and 4 bases from J, with 10 bases between. The CDR3 loop is CASNLGGTGELFF. In DNA, the CDR3 is TGTGCCAGCAATCTAGGGGGCACCGGGGAGCTGTTTTTT.

Of note for this clonotype: The DNA is left out, because the CDR3 cannot be placed on it with certainty; the CDR3 is given as TCRdb lists it. This chain joins TRBV6-4 and TRBJ1-3; the D segment call TRBD1 is taken from the table without a DNA check. Inclusive of both ends, the CDR3 amounts to 22 amino acids. Germline V gene data show CDR1 as MRHNA and CDR2 as SNTAGT. The CDR3 here is CASSDSPGGTDTQYFGPGTIYF.

This clonotype has at least ten counts. V and J are TRBV11-2 and TRBJ2-7, with TRBD1 identical over 10 bases. This CDR3 contains 17 residues. CDR1 is SGHAT, CDR2 FQNNGV, per germline. J lost 2 bases, V lost 0 bases, and 7 bases had no gene match. CDR3 coding DNA: TGTGCCAGCAGCTTAGAATTACCCGGGACAGGGGCCTACGAGCAGTACTTC. It encodes CASSLELPGTGAYEQYF.

This clonotype occurred many times. The chain is built from TRBV7-6 and TRBJ2-5; weak D call: TRBD2 (6 bases). Germline V gives CDR1 SGHVS, CDR2 FNYEAQ. V lost 1 base and J lost 1, with 16 bases in between. The CDR3 contains 17 residues. In nucleotides, the CDR3 is TGTGCCAGCAGCTTAGGCGCATTTGGGGGAGGCCAAGAGACCCAGTACTTC. Residues: CASSLGAFGGGQETQYF. Based on the CDR3 plus reference TRBV7-6 and TRBJ2-5, the full variable domain is GAGVSQSPRYKVTKRGQDVALRCDPISGHVSLYWYRQALGQGPEFLTYFNYEAQQDKSGLPNDRFSAERPEGSISTLTIQRTEQRDSAMYRCASSLGAFGGGQETQYFGPGTRLLVL.

This clonotype was picked up a small number of times. This chain links TRBV2 with TRBJ2-7; D remains unclear. The CDR3 is 14 residues long. Trimming took off 1 base at V and 4 bases at J, with 11 bases between the two ends. From germline, CDR1 is SNHLY and CDR2 FYNNEI. In DNA form, the CDR3 reads TGTGCCAGCAGTGAAGTCGGCGGTTCATACGAGCAGTACTTC. Translation gives CASSEVGGSYEQYF.

The rearrangement links TRBV11-2 to TRBJ1-1; D is unclear. This CDR3 contains 13 residues. Trimming removed 3 bases from V and 1 base from J, with 6 bases in between. Germline CDR1 and CDR2: SGHAT and FQNNGV. In DNA form, the CDR3 reads TGTGCCAGCAGCTTTGGTAGGAACACTGAAGCTTTCTTT. Its protein product is CASSFGRNTEAFF.

This clonotype was recorded many times. V usage is TRBV29-1 and J usage is TRBJ1-2; D not resolved. There are 11 residues in the CDR3. Trimming cost V 4 bases and J 0 bases, with 3 bases left between them. Looked up from germline, CDR1 is SQVTM and CDR2 is ANQGSEA. The CDR3 nucleotides read TGCAGCGTTGCCTCTAACTATGGCTACACCTTC. It encodes CSVASNYGYTF.